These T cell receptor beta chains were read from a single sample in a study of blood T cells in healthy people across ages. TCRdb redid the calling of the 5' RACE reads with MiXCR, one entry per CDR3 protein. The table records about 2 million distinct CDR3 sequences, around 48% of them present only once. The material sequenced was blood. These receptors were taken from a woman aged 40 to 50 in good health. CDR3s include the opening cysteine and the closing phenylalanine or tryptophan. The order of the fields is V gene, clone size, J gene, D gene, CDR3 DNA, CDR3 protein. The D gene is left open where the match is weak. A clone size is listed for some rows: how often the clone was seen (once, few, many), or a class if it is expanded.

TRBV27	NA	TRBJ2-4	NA	TGTGCCAGCAGTGCCGGAATTAATTTAGCCAAAAACATTCAGTACTTC	CASSAGINLAKNIQYF
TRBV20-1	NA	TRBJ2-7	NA	TGCAGTGCCCCGCGCCTTGGGGGCGCCTACGAGCAGTACTTC	CSAPRLGGAYEQYF
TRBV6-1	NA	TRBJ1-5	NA	TGTGCCAGCAGTGAACAAGATGGACGGGGTCAGCCCCAGCATTTT	CASSEQDGRGQPQHF
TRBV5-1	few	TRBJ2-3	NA	TGCGCCAGCAGCTTGGCCGATCCCCCGTCAGATACGCAGTATTTT	CASSLADPPSDTQYF
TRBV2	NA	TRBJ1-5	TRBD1	TGTGCCAGCAGTAGACCAGGGGGAGATTATAGCAATCAGCCCCAGCATTTT	CASSRPGGDYSNQPQHF
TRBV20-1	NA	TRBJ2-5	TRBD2	TGCAGTGCTAGAGTCTCAGCGGGGCAAGAGACCCAGTACTTC	CSARVSAGQETQYF
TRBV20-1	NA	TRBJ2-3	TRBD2	TGCAGTGCTGAGACTAGCGGGGGGGCCTATAGTACAGATACGCAGTATTTT	CSAETSGGAYSTDTQYF
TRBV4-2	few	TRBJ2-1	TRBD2	TGTGCCAGCAGCCAAGATGAGGTCGGACTAGCGGGGGGCGTTTACAATGAGCAGTTCTTC	CASSQDEVGLAGGVYNEQFF
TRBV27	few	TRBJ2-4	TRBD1	TGTGCCAGCAGGCCGGGACAGGGGAACATTCAGTACTTC	CASRPGQGNIQYF
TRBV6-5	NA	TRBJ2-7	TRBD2	TGTGCCAGCAGTTACTCGTATCTAGCGGGGGGGGTCTACAATGAGCAGTACTTC	CASSYSYLAGGVYNEQYF
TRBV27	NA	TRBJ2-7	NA	TGTGCCAGCAGTTTGTTGGCAGGGTCCTACGAGCAGTACTTC	CASSLLAGSYEQYF
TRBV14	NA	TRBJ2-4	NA	TGTGCCAGCAGCCAGAAACGGGACAACACAGCCAAAAACATTCAGTACTTC	CASSQKRDNTAKNIQYF
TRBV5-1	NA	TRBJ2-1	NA	TGCGCCAGCAGAACCTTTAGCGACGAGCAGTTCTTC	CASRTFSDEQFF
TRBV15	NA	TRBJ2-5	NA	TGTGCCACCAGGAAAACAGGAGTTGGGAATTTACAAGAGACCCAGTACTTC	CATRKTGVGNLQETQYF
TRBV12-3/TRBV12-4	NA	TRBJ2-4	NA	TGTGCCAGCAGTCCCGGGTCACCGCTAGCCAAAAACATTCAGTACTTC	CASSPGSPLAKNIQYF
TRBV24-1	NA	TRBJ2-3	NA	TGTGCCACCAGTGGCCGGGACACAGACACAGATACGCAGTATTTT	CATSGRDTDTDTQYF
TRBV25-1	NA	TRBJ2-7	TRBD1	TGTGCCAGCAGTGAATCAGGGACAGGGGTCCTCGAGCAGTACTTC	CASSESGTGVLEQYF
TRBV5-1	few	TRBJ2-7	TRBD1	TGCGCCAGCAGCTTAGCCCCCGGGACAGTTTCCTACGAGCAGTACTTC	CASSLAPGTVSYEQYF
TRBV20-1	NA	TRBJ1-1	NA	TGCAGTCGTGTGTTTTCCAACACTGAAGCTTTCTTT	CSRVFSNTEAFF
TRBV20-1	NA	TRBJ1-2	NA	TGCAGTGCTTCATCGGGGGAAGACTATGGCTACACCTTC	CSASSGEDYGYTF
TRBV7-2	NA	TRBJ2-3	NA	TGTGCCAGCAACTCATTCCTTAATACGCAGTATTTT	CASNSFLNTQYF
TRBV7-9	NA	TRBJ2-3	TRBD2	TGTGCCAGCAGCTTAGCGCCCCTAGCGGGGGGGCAAGATACGCAGTATTTT	CASSLAPLAGGQDTQYF
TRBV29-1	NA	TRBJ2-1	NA	TGCAGCGTTGAAGGGGGGGTAACCTACAATGAGCAGTTCTTC	CSVEGGVTYNEQFF
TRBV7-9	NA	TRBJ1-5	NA	TGTGCCAGCAGCGGGACATCCCTTAGCAATCAGCCCCAGCATTTT	CASSGTSLSNQPQHF
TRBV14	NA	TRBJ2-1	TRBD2	TGTGCCAGCAGCCAACCCATAGCGGGACAAGAGACCCAGTTCTTC	CASSQPIAGQETQFF
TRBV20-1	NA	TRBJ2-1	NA	TGCAGTGCCCCAAACCGGGCGGAAAACTACAATGAGCAGTTCTTC	CSAPNRAENYNEQFF
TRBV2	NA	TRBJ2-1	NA	TGTGCCAGCAGTGAAGTAGCAAGAAATAACAATGCGCAGTTCTTC	CASSEVARNNNAQFF
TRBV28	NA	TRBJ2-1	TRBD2	TGTGCCAGCAGTTCAAAACTAGCGGGCTCCTACAATGAGCAGTTCTTC	CASSSKLAGSYNEQFF
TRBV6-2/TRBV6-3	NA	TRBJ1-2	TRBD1	TGTGCCAGCAGTATGCCCGGGACAGGGTTAAACTATGGCTACACCTTC	CASSMPGTGLNYGYTF
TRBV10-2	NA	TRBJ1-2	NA	TGCGCCAGCAGTGAGTCCCCAGGACAGAGCTATGGCTACACCTTC	CASSESPGQSYGYTF
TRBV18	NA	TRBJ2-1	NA	TGTGCCAGCTCACCAGGAATGGGTAGGAATGAGCAGTTCTTC	CASSPGMGRNEQFF
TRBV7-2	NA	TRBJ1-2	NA	TGTGCCAGCAGCTTTCCCCCGGAGGGCTACACCTTC	CASSFPPEGYTF
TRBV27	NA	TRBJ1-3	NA	TGTGCCAGCAGTTTAGGGCGGGGGTTCGCCATATATTTT	CASSLGRGFAIYF
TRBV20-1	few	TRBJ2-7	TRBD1	TGCAGGCCAGGACAGGGCGGCACCTACGAGCAGTACTTC	CRPGQGGTYEQYF
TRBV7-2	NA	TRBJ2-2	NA	TGTGCCAGCAGCCGAAACGCGAACACCGGGGAGCTGTTTTTT	CASSRNANTGELFF
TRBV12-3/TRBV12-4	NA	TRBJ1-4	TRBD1	TGTGCCAGCAGTTTTGACGGACAGGAAGCAACTAATGAAAAACTGTTTTTT	CASSFDGQEATNEKLFF
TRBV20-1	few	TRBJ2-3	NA	TGCAGTGCTAGAAGCGGTAGAGGGGATACGCAGTATTTT	CSARSGRGDTQYF